The 27 T cell receptor beta chains in this list originate from one sample, sequenced in a study of blood T cell repertoires in COVID-19 (dated by TCRdb to 2020 to 2021). The library relied on the immunoSEQ multiplex PCR assay. TCRdb holds this immuneACCESS table with in-frame rearrangements only. Some clones are missing; in checked studies, unresolved V genes explain under half, and the rest has no known cause. The sample table shows about 200,000 clones, and 88% are seen once. The ten largest make up around 1.6% of the sample. The sample was peripheral blood. The receptors derive from a man aged 18 to 30 with active or convalescent COVID-19.

The chain employs TRBV18 and TRBJ2-1, with 9 nucleotides matching TRBD1. The V and J ends lost 2 bases and 10 bases, in that order; junction bases with no gene match: 12. This CDR3 spans 16 amino acids. The germline V gene has CDR1 KGHSH and CDR2 LQKENI. This CDR3 is CASSPTGQGATGEQFF. CDR3 in DNA: TGTGCCAGCTCACCAACGGGACAGGGTGCGACAGGGGAGCAGTTCTTC. Full variable domain (remainder filled in from reference TRBV18 and TRBJ2-1): NAGVMQNPRHLVRRRGQEARLRCSPMKGHSHVYWYRQLPEEGLKFMVYLQKENIIDESGMPKERFSAEFPKEGPSILRIQQVVRGDSAAYFCASSPTGQGATGEQFFGPGTRLTVL.

The rearrangement links TRBV10-3 to TRBJ1-2, with a weak D call TRBD1 (5 bases). The CDR3 totals 14 residues. V was cut by 10 bases and J by 1 base, with 16 bases left in between. Germline CDR1 ENHRY, CDR2 SYGVKD. The CDR3 loop reads CATETGGGNYGYTF. CDR3 nucleotide sequence: TGTGCCACTGAGACGGGGGGGGGTAACTATGGCTACACCTTC.

V gene TRBV7-3 combines with J gene TRBJ2-3; D is ambiguous. The CDR3 is 15 amino acids. Germline assignment: CDR1 SGHTA and CDR2 FQGTGA. The ends were cut back, 5 bases at V and 4 bases at J, with 16 bases in the middle. Written as DNA, the CDR3 is TGTGCCAGCAGCCCAAATACACACGTCCCAGATACGCAGTATTTT. It codes for CASSPNTHVPDTQYF.

V is TRBV2 and J is TRBJ2-1; D perhaps matches TRBD1 (5 bases). V lost 8 bases to trimming and J lost 4 bases, with 12 bases between them. Germline V CDR1 and CDR2: SNHLY, FYNNEI. The CDR3 runs 13 residues. The CDR3 is CASFPQGYNEQFF. The CDR3 coding sequence is TGTGCCAGCTTTCCTCAGGGATACAATGAGCAGTTCTTC.

This chain links TRBV7-2 with TRBJ2-1; TRBD2 matches at 9 bases. J was trimmed by 7 bases and V by 3 bases; bases with no gene match: 10. The germline CDR1 and CDR2 sequences are SGHTA and FQGNSA. This CDR3 spans 16 amino acids. DNA of the CDR3: TGTGCCAGCAGCTTTGTTAGCGGGAGCTTCCTAAATGAGCAGTTCTTC. This gives the protein CASSFVSGSFLNEQFF. Supplemented by reference TRBV7-2 and TRBJ2-1, the full variable domain reads GAGVSQSPSNKVTEKGKDVELRCDPISGHTALYWYRQSLGQGLEFLIYFQGNSAPDKSGLPSDRFSAERTGGSVSTLTIQRTQQEDSAVYLCASSFVSGSFLNEQFFGPGTRLTVL.

This clone was seen just once. This chain connects TRBV25-1 to TRBJ1-5; no definite D call. The CDR3 sequence is 14 residues long. V gave up 6 bases and J gave up 0 bases, with 9 bases separating them. Germline V gives CDR1 MGHDK, CDR2 SYGVNS. The CDR3 DNA reads as TGTGCCAGCAGCAGACTCAATAGCAATCAGCCCCAGCATTTT. Amino acid sequence: CASSRLNSNQPQHF. Complete variable domain (other parts from reference TRBV25-1 and TRBJ1-5): EADIYQTPRYLVIGTGKKITLECSQTMGHDKMYWYQQDPGMELHLIHYSYGVNSTEKGDLSSESTVSRIRTEHFPLTLESARPSHTSQYLCASSRLNSNQPQHFGDGTRLSIL.

The chain joins TRBV2 to TRBJ2-4; D uncertain. V shed 7 bases and J shed 6 bases, with 19 bases lying between them. The CDR3 has 15 residues. Germline V gene sequence: CDR1 SNHLY, CDR2 FYNNEI. The CDR3 DNA reads as TGTGCCAGCACCACTCGGTCGGCCCCGGGAAACATTCAGTACTTC. Its protein is CASTTRSAPGNIQYF.

The chain links TRBV2 to TRBJ2-1, with D hard to call. Germline V gives CDR1 SNHLY, CDR2 FYNNEI. The CDR3 has 13 residues. V gave up 7 bases and J gave up 5 bases, with 12 bases separating them. CDR3 region: CASTLGQHNEQFF. Here the CDR3 DNA reads TGTGCCAGCACCCTAGGCCAACACAATGAGCAGTTCTTC.

The chain employs TRBV18 and TRBJ1-6; a possible D gene is TRBD1 (6 bases). The ends were cut back, 4 bases at V and 0 bases at J, with 7 bases in the middle. Germline V lookup: CDR1 KGHSH, CDR2 LQKENI. This CDR3 has 15 amino acids. The DNA of the CDR3 is TGTGCCAGCTCACTACAGGGCTCCTATAATTCACCCCTCCACTTT. Amino acid sequence: CASSLQGSYNSPLHF.

The chain recombines TRBV5-6 with TRBJ2-2; D is uncertain. The CDR3 runs to 17 residues. Germline V lookup: CDR1 SGHDT, CDR2 YYEEEE. V was shortened by 2 bases and J by 2 bases, with 16 bases between the two germline ends. The CDR3 protein is CASSFFTYRFNTGELFF. CDR3 sequence (DNA): TGTGCCAGCAGCTTTTTTACCTACAGATTTAACACCGGGGAGCTGTTTTTT.

V and J are TRBV12-3 or TRBV12-4 and TRBJ1-2; D might be TRBD1 (6 bases). V lost 6 bases to trimming and J lost 3 bases, with 11 bases between them. CDR3 size: 13 residues. The CDR3 nucleotides read TGTGCCAGCAGCCTGCGGGGGCACTATGGCTACACCTTC. Encoded protein: CASSLRGHYGYTF.

This chain links TRBV29-1 with TRBJ2-7, with 7 bases lining up with TRBD1. J lost 5 bases, V lost 5 bases, and 9 bases had no gene match. The CDR3 runs to 13 residues. Germline CDR1 is SQVTM and CDR2 is ANQGSEA. The CDR3 bases are TGCAGCGTTATGACAGGGTCGGTCCACGAGCAGTACTTC. This codes for CSVMTGSVHEQYF.

The chain joins TRBV5-1 to TRBJ2-5, with TRBD1 matching over 11 bases. This CDR3 region has 15 residues. Germline loops: CDR1 SGHRS, CDR2 YFSETQ. Unmatched junction bases numbered 3, after V lost 0 bases and J lost 5 bases. This CDR3 is CASSLGTGGGETQYF. DNA of the CDR3: TGCGCCAGCAGCTTGGGGACAGGGGGCGGGGAGACCCAGTACTTC.

The chain recombines TRBV12-3 or TRBV12-4 with TRBJ1-1, with 10 bases that match TRBD1. This CDR3 contains 13 residues. Losses at the gene ends were 5 bases for V and 11 bases for J; bases not matched to a gene: 8. The chain's CDR3 is CASSATGGIMAFF. CDR3 sequence (DNA): TGTGCCAGCAGTGCGACAGGGGGCATTATGGCTTTCTTT.

The gene calls are TRBV6-1 and TRBJ2-1, with 8 bases fitting TRBD1. V trimming: 4 bases; J trimming: 6 bases; junction bases outside the gene matches: 11. CDR1 MNHNS and CDR2 SASEGT come from the germline V gene. The CDR3 extends over 16 amino acids. This chain's CDR3 is CASSGTGFWGLNEQFF. CDR3 nucleotide sequence: TGTGCCAGCAGTGGGACAGGGTTTTGGGGACTCAATGAGCAGTTCTTC.

CDR3 region: CASSHGSETGELFF. For the CDR3, the DNA is TGTGCCAGCAGCCACGGGAGTGAGACCGGGGAGCTGTTTTTT. The chain joins TRBV4-2 to TRBJ2-2; weak D call: TRBD2 (6 bases). V shed 3 bases and J shed 5 bases, with 10 bases lying between them. Germline V gene data show CDR1 as LGHNA and CDR2 as YNFKEQ. The CDR3 length is 14 residues.

The rearrangement links TRBV6-5 to TRBJ2-7; D may be TRBD1 (5 bases). V lost 2 bases and J lost 1, with 12 bases in between. The CDR3 sequence is 15 residues long. The germline CDR1 and CDR2 sequences are MNHEY and SVGAGI. The CDR3 nucleotides read TGTGCCAGCAGTTACATCGGCAGGGCATCCTACGAGCAGTACTTC. Protein sequence: CASSYIGRASYEQYF.

The gene calls are TRBV5-1 and TRBJ2-1; D is possibly TRBD1 (6 bases). Germline V gene sequence: CDR1 SGHRS, CDR2 YFSETQ. The CDR3 spans 16 residues. V gave up 4 bases and J gave up 1 base, with 15 bases separating them. The DNA for the CDR3 is TGCGCCAGCAGCCCGGCAGGGGCCACTTCCTACAATGAGCAGTTCTTC. Its protein product is CASSPAGATSYNEQFF.

This clone was detected only a few times. This chain uses TRBV7-2 with TRBJ1-2, with a possible D match to TRBD1 (5 bases). This CDR3 comprises 14 residues. From germline, CDR1 is SGHTA and CDR2 FQGNSA. Trimming pared 1 base from V and 4 bases from J, leaving 10 bases between. The CDR3 DNA reads TGTGCCAGCAGCTTAGGGACATCTGCCTATGGCTACACCTTC. Its translation is CASSLGTSAYGYTF.

This chain links TRBV3-1 (or the pseudogene TRBV3-2) with TRBJ2-3; a weak D match, TRBD1 (5 bases). V lost 2 bases and J lost 4, with 19 bases in between. The CDR3 has 17 amino acids. CDR1 is LGHDT and CDR2 is YNNKEL in the germline V gene (reference sequence). CDR3 amino acids: CASSQLSRVGLADTQYF. The CDR3 DNA reads as TGTGCCAGCAGCCAACTATCCAGGGTGGGATTGGCAGATACGCAGTATTTT.

The rearrangement links TRBV19 to TRBJ2-5, with TRBD2 identical over 7 bases. This CDR3 is built from 13 residues. V gave up 6 bases and J gave up 2 bases; unmatched junction bases: 3. CDR1 and CDR2 from the germline V gene are LNHDA and SQIVND (reference sequence). As DNA, the CDR3 is TGTGCCAGTAGACCTAGCGGACAAGAGACCCAGTACTTC. This sequence encodes CASRPSGQETQYF.

This clone has more than one count but fewer than ten. The identical CDR3 is also encoded by other nucleotide sequences in the sample. J is TRBJ2-7 and V is TRBV10-3; D not certain. The germline CDR1 and CDR2 sequences are ENHRY and SYGVKD. There are 12 residues in the CDR3. V dropped 5 bases and J dropped 1 base, with 6 bases sitting between them. CDR3 sequence reads: CAISRGSYEQYF. In DNA, the CDR3 is TGTGCCATCAGTCGCGGATCCTACGAGCAGTACTTC.

V usage is TRBV23-1 and J usage is TRBJ2-7; D gene unclear. TRBV23-1 falls under the ORF class, with uncertain function. V lost 0 bases, J lost 3 bases, and 6 bases lay in between. This CDR3 spans 13 amino acids. CDR3 nucleotides: TGCGCCAGCAGTCAATCTATTGTCTACGAGCAGTACTTC. Protein: CASSQSIVYEQYF.

The chain joins TRBV5-1 to TRBJ1-2; 7 nucleotides agree with TRBD1. V was clipped by 6 bases and J by 2 bases; unmatched bases: 7. The CDR3 loop spans 14 amino acids. CDR1 and CDR2 from the germline V gene are SGHRS and YFSETQ. The CDR3 DNA follows: TGCGCCAGCACCTGGGACAGTAGAAACTATGGCTACACCTTC. This codes for CASTWDSRNYGYTF.

The chain has TRBV19 and TRBJ2-3, with 7 bases identical to TRBD1. V shed 4 bases, J shed 3 bases, and the junction held 4 bases outside the gene matches. The CDR3 length is 14 residues. Germline lookup yields CDR1 LNHDA and CDR2 SQIVND (reference sequence). DNA for the CDR3: TGTGCCAGTAGTAAAGGGGGCAGGACAGATACGCAGTATTTT. This codes for CASSKGGRTDTQYF.

The chain is built from TRBV6-2 or TRBV6-3 and TRBJ2-7, with 9 bases aligning to TRBD1. The CDR3 is 17 amino acids. Losses at the gene ends were 6 bases for V and 5 bases for J; bases not matched to a gene: 17. Germline V gives CDR1 MNHEY, CDR2 SVGEGT. The CDR3 reads CASSHGTGRKSPHEQYF. The CDR3 nucleotides are TGTGCCAGCAGCCACGGGACAGGGCGTAAATCTCCCCACGAGCAGTACTTC.

The J gene is TRBJ1-5, the V gene TRBV24-1; TRBD1 aligns across 7 bases. This CDR3 region has 14 residues. The germline gives CDR1 KGHDR, CDR2 SFDVKD. With V trimmed by 3 bases and J by 3 bases, 1 base remained unmatched. CDR3 amino acids: CATSDGTDNQPQHF. The CDR3 DNA is TGTGCCACCAGTGATGGGACAGACAATCAGCCCCAGCATTTT.